Presented here are 14 T cell receptor beta chains from one specimen sequenced in a study of T cell clusters in autoimmune cytopenias. TRB was amplified from roughly 270 ng of peripheral blood genomic DNA per sample. Multiplex touch-down PCR amplified TRB using TRB-A and TRB-B pools in one tube. TCRdb reprocessed the multiplex PCR reads and reports one entry per CDR3 protein, with no DNA. The listing records roughly 10,000 distinct CDR3 sequences. These data were also reused for a study on T cell repertoires in aging, cancer and after chemotherapy.

Sequenced sample: peripheral blood. The receptors here all came from a human donor in good health.

J is TRBJ2-1 and V is TRBV13; TCRdb indicates TRBD2, and absent DNA this call remains unverified. The CDR3 has 20 amino acids. CDR1 PRHDT and CDR2 FYEKMQ come from the germline V gene (reference sequence). The CDR3 loop is CASSLDGLAGLIGSYNEQFF.

The rearrangement uses TRBV19 and TRBJ1-2; TCRdb's D gene call, TRBD1, goes unchecked for lack of DNA. This CDR3 comprises 14 residues. The germline V gene encodes CDR1 LNHDA and CDR2 SQIVND (reference sequence). CDR3 protein: CASSSWDWAYGYTF.

The chain employs TRBV6-4 and TRBJ1-1. The germline V gene encodes CDR1 MRHNA and CDR2 SNTAGT. CDR3 size: 13 residues. The CDR3 sequence is CASSKETNTEAFF.

This chain connects TRBV7-2 to TRBJ1-1. Germline V gives CDR1 SGHTA, CDR2 FQGNSA. The CDR3 has 14 residues. The CDR3 is CASSANRWTTEAFF.

This rearrangement joins TRBV10-3 to TRBJ1-1. Germline V gene data show CDR1 as ENHRY and CDR2 as SYGVKD. This CDR3 is 14 amino acids long. CDR3 loop: CAISDQLPNTEAFF.

This clonotype registers medium-sized by frequency. The chain employs TRBV12-3 or TRBV12-4 and TRBJ1-2. CDR3 length: 13 residues. The CDR3: CASTQGGSAGYTF.

The V gene is TRBV10-3, the J gene TRBJ2-7; TCRdb's D call, TRBD1, is unchecked because there is no DNA. The V gene's germline CDR1 is ENHRY and CDR2 SYGVKD. The CDR3 has 13 residues. Here the CDR3 reads CAISEAPSYEQYF.

V gene TRBV18 combines with J gene TRBJ2-7. Germline V gives CDR1 KGHSH, CDR2 LQKENI. The CDR3 loop spans 15 amino acids. CDR3 in amino acids: CASSPRNQVLYEQYF.

Measured by frequency, this clonotype is medium-sized. The V call is TRBV18, the J call TRBJ2-2. The germline gives CDR1 KGHSH, CDR2 LQKENI. The length of the CDR3 is 14 residues. CDR3 region: CASSSLGNTGELFF.

The J gene is TRBJ1-6, the V gene TRBV7-2. Germline values: CDR1 SGHTA, CDR2 FQGNSA. This CDR3 has 11 amino acids. The CDR3 sequence is CASSLDSPLHF. Supplemented by reference TRBV7-2 and TRBJ1-6, the full variable domain reads GAGVSQSPSNKVTEKGKDVELRCDPISGHTALYWYRQSLGQGLEFLIYFQGNSAPDKSGLPSDRFSAERTGGSVSTLTIQRTQQEDSAVYLCASSLDSPLHFGNGTRLTVT.

The chain has TRBV27 and TRBJ2-1. Per germline, CDR1 MNHEY and CDR2 SMNVEV (reference sequence). This CDR3 is 15 amino acids long. CDR3 sequence: CASSLGSLGYNEQFF.

The genes are TRBV6-1 and TRBJ2-5; with no DNA, the TCRdb D assignment of TRBD2 cannot be verified. Looked up from germline, CDR1 is MNHNS and CDR2 is SASEGT. CDR3 size: 19 residues. This chain's CDR3 is CASSESFPGTSGRRETQYF.

This clonotype counts as medium-sized by frequency. The V call is TRBV30, the J call TRBJ2-2. The CDR3 totals 12 residues. Germline V gene sequence: CDR1 GTSNPN, CDR2 SVGIG (reference sequence). The CDR3: CAWSMGTGELFF.

The chain recombines TRBV6-2 or TRBV6-3 with TRBJ1-2; TCRdb indicates TRBD1, and absent DNA this call remains unverified. The length of the CDR3 is 15 residues. Looked up from germline, CDR1 is MNHEY and CDR2 is SVGEGT. The CDR3 spells CASRHLQGSYYGYTF.